Sequencing of this T cell receptor beta chain was carried out in a study of shared clonotypes between healthy human individuals. General observations from the study: The diversity represented, both genetic and in exposure history, was limited by few donors.

About this clone: What it binds is unknown.

Only in-frame clones appear in the TCRdb table, and some are missing; sequencing was by immunoSEQ multiplex PCR. The sample holds around 480,000 clones, approximately 79% seen once. CDR1 and CDR2 (germline): MNHEY, SMNVEV (reference sequence). V gave up 5 bases and J gave up 6 bases; unmatched junction bases: 7. The CDR3 totals 15 residues. The rearrangement links TRBV27 to TRBJ2-1; 10 bases line up with TRBD2. This sequence was found in a woman aged 40 to 50 in good health. Some clones in this sample may be carry-over from other donors' samples. Sequenced material: PBMCs. The CDR3 DNA reads as TGTGCCAGCAGTGGGCTAGCGGGAGTAGGCAATGAGCAGTTCTTC. Residues: CASSGLAGVGNEQFF.